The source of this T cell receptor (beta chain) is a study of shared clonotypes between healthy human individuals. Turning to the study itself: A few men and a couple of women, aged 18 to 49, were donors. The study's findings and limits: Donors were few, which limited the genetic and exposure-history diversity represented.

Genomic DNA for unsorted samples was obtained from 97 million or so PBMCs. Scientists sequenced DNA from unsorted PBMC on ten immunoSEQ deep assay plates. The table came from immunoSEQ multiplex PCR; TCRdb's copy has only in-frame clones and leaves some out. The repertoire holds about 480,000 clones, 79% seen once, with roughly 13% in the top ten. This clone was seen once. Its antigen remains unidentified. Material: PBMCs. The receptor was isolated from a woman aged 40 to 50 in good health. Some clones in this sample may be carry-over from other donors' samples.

CDR3 protein: CASRLQGEYGYTF. The CDR3 region has the DNA TGTGCCAGCAGGCTCCAGGGAGAATATGGCTACACCTTC. The chain couples TRBV6-5 to TRBJ1-2, with TRBD1 as a possible D gene (5 bases). The V gene lost 6 bases and the J gene lost 5 bases, with 13 bases spanning the gap. This CDR3 comprises 13 residues. Germline V gene sequence: CDR1 MNHEY, CDR2 SVGAGI.